The 18 T cell receptor beta chains given below trace back to one sample, sequenced in a study of blood T cell repertoires in COVID-19. Some clones are missing from TCRdb's copy, which holds only in-frame ones; the method was immunoSEQ multiplex PCR. The sample gives some 130,000 clones, under 85% of which show up once; 9.5% to 10% is in the top ten. The source material was peripheral blood. These receptors were taken from a man aged 40-50 years with active or convalescent COVID-19.

This clone has at least ten counts. This chain joins TRBV7-3 and TRBJ1-1; D is unclear. The CDR3 sequence is 14 residues long. Trimming left V 2 bases short and J 0 bases short, with 7 bases between. Germline CDR1 and CDR2: SGHTA and FQGTGA. CDR3 protein: CASSLHSMNTEAFF. The CDR3 DNA reads TGTGCCAGCAGCTTACACAGCATGAACACTGAAGCTTTCTTT.

Remarks on this clone: This same CDR3 is encoded by further DNA sequences in the sample. This sequence joins TRBV9 and TRBJ2-1; D may be TRBD2 (5 bases). The germline V and J ends were trimmed by 2 bases and 8 bases, with 8 bases remaining between them. The CDR3 totals 12 residues. Germline V gene lookup returns CDR1 SGDLS and CDR2 YYNGEE. The chain's CDR3 is CASSVAGDEQFF. Here the CDR3 DNA reads TGTGCCAGCAGCGTTGCCGGGGATGAGCAGTTCTTC.

The chain joins TRBV27 to TRBJ2-3; 8 bases map to TRBD1. CDR3 length equals 16 residues. V gave up 5 bases and J gave up 4 bases; unmatched junction bases: 11. In germline, CDR1 is MNHEY, CDR2 SMNVEV (reference sequence). The CDR3 nucleotides are TGTGCCAGCAGTGCCTTCGGACAGGGAGCGGCAGATACGCAGTATTTT. Protein sequence: CASSAFGQGAADTQYF.

The gene calls are TRBV27 and TRBJ1-1, with 9 nucleotides matching TRBD1. CDR1 is MNHEY, CDR2 SMNVEV, per germline (reference sequence). This CDR3 has 15 residues. Germline trimming cut 4 bases from V and 4 bases from J; bases unmatched to any gene: 7. The CDR3 nucleotides are TGTGCCAGCAGTTCCCTGGACAGGGGAGGCACTGAAGCTTTCTTT. Its translation: CASSSLDRGGTEAFF.

The chain carries TRBV7-9 and TRBJ1-3; D unclear. Trimming cost V 5 bases and J 0 bases, with 8 bases left between them. Germline values: CDR1 SEHNR, CDR2 FQNEAQ (reference sequence). This CDR3 comprises 14 residues. In DNA form, the CDR3 reads TGTGCCAGCAGCCCCGGGAGCTCTGGAAACACCATATATTTT. It codes for CASSPGSSGNTIYF.

The chain employs TRBV3-1 (or the pseudogene TRBV3-2) and TRBJ1-5; D may be TRBD1 (6 bases). Trimming left V 8 bases short and J 2 bases short, with 16 bases between. This CDR3 spans 15 amino acids. The germline gives CDR1 LGHDT, CDR2 YNNKEL (reference sequence). Written as DNA, the CDR3 is TGTGCCAGCGGACCAGGGGAGTGGCGCAATCAGCCCCAGCATTTT. Residues: CASGPGEWRNQPQHF.

The chain uses TRBV5-4 and TRBJ2-1; perhaps TRBD1 as D (7 bases). This CDR3 comprises 15 residues. CDR1 and CDR2 (germline): SGHNT, YYREEE (reference sequence). Trimming removed 0 bases from V and 5 bases from J, with 12 bases in between. CDR3 amino acids: CASSLAGGPHNEQFF. CDR3 nucleotides: TGTGCCAGCAGCTTGGCAGGGGGGCCACACAATGAGCAGTTCTTC.

This clone was observed a few times. The rearrangement joins TRBV6-1 to TRBJ2-1; 11 nucleotides match TRBD2. The length of the CDR3 is 14 residues. The germline gives CDR1 MNHNS, CDR2 SASEGT. With V trimmed by 2 bases and J by 10 bases, 4 bases remained unmatched. Written as DNA, the CDR3 is TGTGCCAGCAGTGAAACTAGCGGGGGTATGGAGCAGTTCTTC. It yields the protein CASSETSGGMEQFF.

The chain combines TRBV12-3 or TRBV12-4 with TRBJ2-1; D is ambiguous. The germline V and J ends were trimmed by 3 bases and 6 bases, with 9 bases remaining between them. The CDR3 spans 13 residues. The CDR3 is CASSFSSRNEQFF. The CDR3 DNA is TGTGCCAGCAGTTTTAGTTCCCGCAATGAGCAGTTCTTC.

CDR3 amino acids: CASSYSPDAQETQYF. The CDR3 bases are TGTGCCAGCAGTTACAGTCCTGATGCCCAAGAGACCCAGTACTTC. The J gene is TRBJ2-5, the V gene TRBV2, with no clear D. The CDR3 length is 15 residues. V gave up 5 bases and J gave up 1 base, with 14 bases separating them. Germline V gene lookup returns CDR1 SNHLY and CDR2 FYNNEI.

The CDR3 nucleotides read TGCGCCAGCAGCCAAGATGCGGGACAGTCCGGCTCTGGGGCCAACGTCCTGACTTTC. As protein: CASSQDAGQSGSGANVLTF. The chain has TRBV4-1 and TRBJ2-6, with D possibly being TRBD1 (7 bases). This CDR3 region has 19 residues. Germline V gene lookup returns CDR1 MGHRA and CDR2 YSYEKL. The V and J ends lost 0 bases and 0 bases respectively, with 15 bases between them.

V usage is TRBV6-1 and J usage is TRBJ1-1; D is unclear. Trimming cost V 3 bases and J 8 bases, with 16 bases left between them. The CDR3 totals 14 residues. Germline-derived CDR1 and CDR2 are MNHNS and SASEGT. The CDR3 region has the DNA TGTGCCAGCAGTGACAGAGACAAATCCTTCGAAGCTTTCTTT. Its translation: CASSDRDKSFEAFF.

The chain links TRBV15 to TRBJ2-3; tentative D call: TRBD2 (6 bases). CDR1 is LNHNV, CDR2 YYDKDF, per germline (reference sequence). V was trimmed by 0 bases and J by 4 bases, leaving 14 bases between them. CDR3 length: 16 amino acids. CDR3 nucleotide sequence: TGTGCCACCAGCAGAGATATCGGGACTGCAGCAGATACGCAGTATTTT. Protein product: CATSRDIGTAADTQYF.

The table lists this clone with many counts. This chain joins TRBV7-9 and TRBJ1-1; the match to TRBD1 covers 7 bases. CDR1 and CDR2 from the germline V gene are SEHNR and FQNEAQ (reference sequence). V gave up 5 bases and J gave up 5 bases; unmatched junction bases: 5. The CDR3 totals 13 residues. The CDR3 nucleotides read TGTGCCAGCAGCCCTCGGACAGGAACTGAAGCTTTCTTT. Translation: CASSPRTGTEAFF.

The rearrangement links TRBV7-6 to TRBJ1-1; D might be TRBD1 (5 bases). The CDR3 is 11 amino acids. Germline V CDR1 and CDR2: SGHVS, FNYEAQ. With 6 bases removed from V and 7 bases from J, the gap between germline ends came to 9 bases. The CDR3 loop reads CASSRQGEAFF. The CDR3 region has the DNA TGTGCCAGCAGTCGTCAGGGTGAAGCTTTCTTT.

V usage is TRBV10-2 and J usage is TRBJ1-4; TRBD1 matches 7 bases. Unmatched junction bases numbered 5, after V lost 0 bases and J lost 7 bases. Per the germline V gene, CDR1 is WSHSY and CDR2 is SAAADI. This CDR3 contains 15 residues. CDR3 nucleotides: TGCGCCAGCAGTGAGTCAGGGGGCGCAGGTGAAAAACTGTTTTTT. Translating gives CASSESGGAGEKLFF.

The gene calls are TRBV7-3 and TRBJ1-2, with TRBD1 as a possible D gene (6 bases). CDR1 SGHTA and CDR2 FQGTGA come from the germline V gene. The CDR3 is 13 residues long. Trimming stripped 4 bases from V and 8 bases from J, with 14 bases between. CDR3 sequence (DNA): TGTGCCAGCAGCTCTCTGACAGGAGACGGCTACACCTTC. Translating gives CASSSLTGDGYTF. The variable domain in full, completed from reference TRBV7-3 and TRBJ1-2, reads GAGVSQTPSNKVTEKGKYVELRCDPISGHTALYWYRQSLGQGPEFLIYFQGTGAADDSGLPNDRFFAVRPEGSVSTLKIQRTERGDSAVYLCASSSLTGDGYTFGSGTRLTVV.

The CDR3 DNA follows: TGTGCCAGCAGCCAAGGGCTAGCGGGGGGCCTCACACTTTACAATGAGCAGTTCTTC. Translated, it gives CASSQGLAGGLTLYNEQFF. This chain joins TRBV3-1 (or the pseudogene TRBV3-2) and TRBJ2-1; TRBD2 aligns across 11 bases. Germline V gene data show CDR1 as LGHDT and CDR2 as YNNKEL (reference sequence). This CDR3 is built from 19 residues. Trimming at V came to 1 base and at J to 4 bases, leaving 12 bases not matched to a gene.